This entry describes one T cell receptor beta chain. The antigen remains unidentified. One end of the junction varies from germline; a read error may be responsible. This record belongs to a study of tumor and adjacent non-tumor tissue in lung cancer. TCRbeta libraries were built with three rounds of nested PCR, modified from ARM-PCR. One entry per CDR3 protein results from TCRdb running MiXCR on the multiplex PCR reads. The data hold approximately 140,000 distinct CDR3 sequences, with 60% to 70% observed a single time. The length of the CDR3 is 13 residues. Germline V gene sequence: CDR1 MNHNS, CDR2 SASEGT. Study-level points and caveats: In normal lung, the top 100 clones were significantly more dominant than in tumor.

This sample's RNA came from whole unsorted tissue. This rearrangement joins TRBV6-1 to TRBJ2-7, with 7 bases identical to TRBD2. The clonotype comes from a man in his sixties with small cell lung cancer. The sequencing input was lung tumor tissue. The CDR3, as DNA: TGTGTCAGCAGTCCGACTAGCTTAAGGGAGCAGTACTTC. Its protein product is CVSSPTSLREQYF.